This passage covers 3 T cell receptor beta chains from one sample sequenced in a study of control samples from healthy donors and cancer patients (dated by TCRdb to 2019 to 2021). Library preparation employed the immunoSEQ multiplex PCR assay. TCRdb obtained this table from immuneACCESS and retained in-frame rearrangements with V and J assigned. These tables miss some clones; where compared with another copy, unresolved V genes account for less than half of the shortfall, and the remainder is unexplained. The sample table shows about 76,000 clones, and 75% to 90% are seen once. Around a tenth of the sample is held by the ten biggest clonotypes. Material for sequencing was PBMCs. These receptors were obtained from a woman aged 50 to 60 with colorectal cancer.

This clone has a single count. CDR3 amino acids: CAWSPLGTGFGNQPQHF. The CDR3, as DNA: TGTGCCTGGAGTCCCCTCGGGACAGGGTTCGGCAATCAGCCCCAGCATTTT. The chain has TRBV30 and TRBJ1-5; 9 nucleotides line up with TRBD1. CDR3 length: 17 amino acids. Trimming at V came to 2 bases and at J to 2 bases, leaving 10 bases not matched to a gene. Germline V CDR1 and CDR2: GTSNPN, SVGIG (reference sequence).

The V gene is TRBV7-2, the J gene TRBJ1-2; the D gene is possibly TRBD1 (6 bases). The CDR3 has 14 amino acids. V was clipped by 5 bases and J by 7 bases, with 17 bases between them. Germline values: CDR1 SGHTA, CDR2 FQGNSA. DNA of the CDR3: TGTGCCAGCAGCCCCCTGGGGGCAGCCTCTGGCTACACCTTC. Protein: CASSPLGAASGYTF.

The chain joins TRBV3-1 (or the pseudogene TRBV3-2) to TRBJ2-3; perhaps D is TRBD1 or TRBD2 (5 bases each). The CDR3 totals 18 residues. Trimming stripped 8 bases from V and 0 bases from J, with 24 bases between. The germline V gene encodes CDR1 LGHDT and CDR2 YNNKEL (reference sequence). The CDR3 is CASVHGATTASSTDTQYF. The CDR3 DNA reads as TGTGCCAGCGTTCACGGGGCGACAACCGCCTCCAGCACAGATACGCAGTATTTT.